These 2 T cell receptor beta chains originate from one sample sequenced in a study of blood T cell repertoires in COVID-19. TCRdb keeps only in-frame clones here, not all; method: immunoSEQ multiplex PCR. The table has roughly 480,000 clones, roughly nine tenths seen once. Input material: peripheral blood. The source is a young man with COVID-19, enrolled during active disease.

The J gene is TRBJ1-4, the V gene TRBV9; 7 bases line up with TRBD1. V was pared by 1 base and J by 5 bases, with 8 bases of the junction left unmatched. The germline CDR1 and CDR2 sequences are SGDLS and YYNGEE. The length of the CDR3 is 16 residues. CDR3 in DNA: TGTGCCAGCAGCGTAAAACCGGGACAGAGCAATGAAAAACTGTTTTTT. It yields the protein CASSVKPGQSNEKLFF.

The genes are TRBV6-5 and TRBJ2-7; TRBD2 might be the D (6 bases). Trimming took off 6 bases at V and 3 bases at J, with 15 bases between the two ends. The CDR3 totals 14 residues. Germline V CDR1 and CDR2: MNHEY, SVGAGI. DNA of the CDR3: TGTGCCAGCAGGGACCAGGGACTCAGCTACGAGCAGTACTTC. It is translated as CASRDQGLSYEQYF.